These 13 T cell receptor beta chains share one sample of origin, sequenced in a study of response to subunit inactivated influenza vaccine. TCRdb analysed the RT-PCR reads with MiXCR anew, one entry per CDR3 protein. The sample carries 550,000 to 800,000 distinct CDR3 sequences, roughly 14% recorded once. Specimen: PBMCs from blood, collected 11 to 12 days after vaccination. The source of these receptors is a man aged 50 or older who received an inactivated influenza vaccine.

This chain links TRBV7-2 with TRBJ2-3; 9 positions agree with TRBD1. The CDR3 contains 16 residues. Germline CDR1 is SGHTA and CDR2 is FQGNSA. V dropped 5 bases and J dropped 2; count of bases not matched to a gene: 8. This CDR3 is CASSHRDRAYTDTQYF. CDR3 nucleotides: TGTGCCAGCAGCCACCGGGACAGGGCGTACACAGATACGCAGTATTTT.

The chain has TRBV25-1 and TRBJ2-1, with 8 bases fitting TRBD1. Trimming at V came to 8 bases and at J to 2 bases, leaving 5 bases not matched to a gene. The CDR3 has 14 amino acids. The germline V gene has CDR1 MGHDK and CDR2 SYGVNS. The CDR3 is CASVETGAYNEQFF. The CDR3 DNA sequence: TGTGCCAGCGTGGAGACAGGGGCCTACAATGAGCAGTTCTTC.

This clonotype showed up just a few times. This chain links TRBV7-6 with TRBJ2-7; D is uncertain. This CDR3 has 15 amino acids. Germline V CDR1 and CDR2: SGHVS, FNYEAQ. Trimming took 2 bases from V and 2 from J, leaving 13 bases between them. CDR3 sequence (DNA): TGTGCCAGCAGCTTAAGGGAATCGAACCCCTACGAGCAGTACTTC. This codes for CASSLRESNPYEQYF.

Only a few counts were recorded for this clonotype. The rearrangement links TRBV11-2 to TRBJ2-5; D unresolved. V dropped 0 bases and J dropped 8 bases, with 16 bases sitting between them. The CDR3 extends over 15 amino acids. Germline CDR1 reads SGHAT; CDR2 reads FQNNGV. The CDR3 is CASSLDGRTGGTQYF. CDR3 coding DNA: TGTGCCAGCAGCTTAGACGGCAGGACGGGTGGAACCCAGTACTTC.

This clonotype was counted only a few times. J is TRBJ2-1 and V is TRBV28; weak D call: TRBD2 (6 bases). Trimming stripped 5 bases from V and 0 bases from J, with 14 bases between. Germline CDR1 and CDR2: MDHEN and SYDVKM. CDR3 length equals 16 residues. The DNA of the CDR3 is TGTGCCAGCAGTACACCGGGCGGGGACTCCTACAATGAGCAGTTCTTC. This encodes CASSTPGGDSYNEQFF.

This clonotype appeared a few times. V usage is TRBV15 and J usage is TRBJ1-5, with D hard to call. The CDR3 has 13 residues. Germline CDR1 is LNHNV and CDR2 is YYDKDF (reference sequence). V was shortened by 1 base and J by 4 bases, with 5 bases between the two germline ends. CDR3 region: CATSRVSNQPQHF. The CDR3, as DNA: TGTGCCACCAGCAGAGTTTCTAATCAGCCCCAGCATTTT. Filled out from reference TRBV15 and TRBJ1-5, the complete variable domain reads DAMVIQNPRYQVTQFGKPVTLSCSQTLNHNVMYWYQQKSSQAPKLLFHYYDKDFNNEADTPDNFQSRRPNTSFCFLDIRSPGLGDTAMYLCATSRVSNQPQHFGDGTRLSIL.

The chain has TRBV27 and TRBJ2-2; TRBD1 aligns across 10 bases. With V trimmed by 5 bases and J by 5 bases, 5 bases remained unmatched. Germline V gene lookup returns CDR1 MNHEY and CDR2 SMNVEV (reference sequence). The CDR3 is made up of 15 amino acids. CDR3 nucleotides: TGTGCCAGCAGTCGTTGGACAGGGGGGACCGGGGAGCTGTTTTTT. Protein sequence: CASSRWTGGTGELFF.

J is TRBJ2-1 and V is TRBV2; 13 bases line up with TRBD2. Germline V lookup: CDR1 SNHLY, CDR2 FYNNEI. V dropped 6 bases and J dropped 3; count of bases not matched to a gene: 8. The length of the CDR3 is 17 residues. In DNA, the CDR3 is TGTGCCAGCAGGGCGGGACTAGCGGGGAAGATCTACAATGAGCAGTTCTTC. Translating it yields CASRAGLAGKIYNEQFF.

In this sample, this clonotype turned up a few times. This chain links TRBV6-1 with TRBJ1-2; D perhaps matches TRBD1 (5 bases). Germline loops: CDR1 MNHNS, CDR2 SASEGT. The CDR3 is 15 residues long. V was cut by 4 bases and J by 7 bases, with 19 bases left in between. CDR3 amino acids: CASSVRLGRVRGYTF. CDR3 sequence (DNA): TGTGCCAGCAGTGTTCGGCTGGGGCGGGTTCGTGGCTACACCTTC.

The rearrangement joins TRBV6-2 or TRBV6-3 to TRBJ1-5, with D possibly matching TRBD1 (6 bases). Germline lookup yields CDR1 MNHEY and CDR2 SVGEGT. This CDR3 region has 18 residues. V shed 2 bases and J shed 1 base, with 18 bases lying between them. CDR3 residues: CASSYPGGNRASNQPQHF. Here the CDR3 DNA reads TGTGCCAGCAGTTACCCGGGCGGTAACAGGGCCAGCAATCAGCCCCAGCATTTT.

This clonotype was observed a few times. This chain uses TRBV5-1 with TRBJ2-1, with TRBD2 matching 12 bases. J gave up 1 base and V 2 bases, and 4 bases lay outside the gene matches. CDR3 length equals 17 residues. Germline V gene lookup returns CDR1 SGHRS and CDR2 YFSETQ. The CDR3 DNA follows: TGCGCCAGCAGCTTACCACTAGCGGGGGGATCCTACAATGAGCAGTTCTTC. Translated, it gives CASSLPLAGGSYNEQFF. Based on the CDR3 plus reference TRBV5-1 and TRBJ2-1, the full variable domain is KAGVTQTPRYLIKTRGQQVTLSCSPISGHRSVSWYQQTPGQGLQFLFEYFSETQRNKGNFPGRFSGRQFSNSRSEMNVSTLELGDSALYLCASSLPLAGGSYNEQFFGPGTRLTVL.

This clonotype was detected a few times. This chain uses TRBV7-6 with TRBJ1-1, with D possibly being TRBD1 (6 bases). The V end was cut by 8 bases, the J end by 3 bases, with 22 bases between. The CDR3 contains 16 residues. Germline loops: CDR1 SGHVS, CDR2 FNYEAQ. The CDR3 sequence is CASSTTAGGADTEAFF. The DNA for the CDR3 is TGTGCCAGCTCAACTACCGCTGGGGGCGCGGACACTGAAGCTTTCTTT. The full variable domain, with the rest looked up from reference TRBV7-6 and TRBJ1-1, is GAGVSQSPRYKVTKRGQDVALRCDPISGHVSLYWYRQALGQGPEFLTYFNYEAQQDKSGLPNDRFSAERPEGSISTLTIQRTEQRDSAMYRCASSTTAGGADTEAFFGQGTRLTVV.

The rearrangement joins TRBV27 to TRBJ2-7; D tentatively reads TRBD1 or TRBD2 (6 bases each). With 8 bases removed from V and 5 bases from J, the gap between germline ends came to 19 bases. CDR3 length: 14 amino acids. The V gene's germline CDR1 is MNHEY and CDR2 SMNVEV (reference sequence). The CDR3: CASRSGGTVNEQYF. The CDR3 DNA is TGTGCCAGCCGTTCCGGGGGCACGGTGAACGAGCAGTACTTC.